Reported below is one TCR beta chain. Its antigen is unknown. No base-level quality is on record; no much larger clone is a single base apart. The data were taken from a study of blood T cell repertoires in COVID-19 (dated by TCRdb to between 2020 and 2021). With regard to the full study: Collaborator samples came from the United States, Italy and Spain and covered acute and convalescent phases of COVID-19. The material from the prospective study consisted of cDNA or gDNA derived from T cells, B-cell-depleted T cells, or PBMCs. Subjects who had been exposed to COVID-19, were actively infected with it, or had recovered from it provided the deeply sampled blood TCRbeta repertoires that made up the dataset. A freely available public database, intended as a resource for researchers studying the immune response to SARS-CoV-2, is where the repertoires were released. The samples were drawn from two sources: the first 160 participants of the ongoing ImmuneRACE study, and over 950 subjects contributed by 6 global collaborators. The sample metadata nearly always contained a de-identified subject ID, COVID-19 status, age in years and sex. Where HLA class I and class II types were available, the types were taken from metadata supplied by the sample provider, not from assay-based typing.

What the work shows at the level of the full study, not this receptor alone: The quantity of clinical and demographic metadata differed by source and by participant and was supplied without curation.

Each collaborating institution followed its own protocols to collect whole blood in K2EDTA tubes. For TCRbeta analysis, collaborators shipped samples in one of three forms: frozen whole blood, isolated PBMCs, or DNA extracted from either of those sample types. Counted from cysteine to phenylalanine, this CDR3 has 13 amino acids. Of the read, only the CDR3 DNA is kept; its 39 bases are in frame from base 1. CDR1 SNHLY and CDR2 FYNNEI are derived from the germline V gene. V and J lose 4 bases and 1 base, and a span of 7 bases separates them. TCRbeta CDR3 regions were amplified from genomic DNA by means of the immunoSEQ Assay, a bias-controlled multiplex PCR. The authors' analysis ran thus. The number of nucleated cells in each sample was estimated by amplification of reference gene primers within the assay. To quantify the absolute abundance of each unique TCRbeta CDR3 rearrangement, sequence reads were collapsed and filtered. For each sample, productive Simpson clonality was calculated by taking the square root of Simpson's diversity index across productive rearrangements. The clones in this table, taken by TCRdb from immuneACCESS, are in-frame only. Not every clone is retained; where verified, under half of the shortfall comes from an unresolved V gene, and the cause of the rest is unknown. That table gives V, J and clone size, and the DNA gave D and trimming. For this sample there are about 400,000 clones; 80% to 90% appear just once. The ten largest make up almost 1.5% of the sample.

Rearrangement joined TRBV2 to TRBJ1-1; confidence is insufficient to name the D gene. Source material: peripheral blood. The receptor was derived from a woman aged 30 to 39 with active or convalescent COVID-19. In nucleotides, the sequence is TGTGCCAGCAGTGGCGGGGAGAACACTGAAGCTTTCTTT. Its amino acids are CASSGGENTEAFF.